A single T cell receptor (beta chain) is shown here with its context. The antigen is undetermined. This sample was taken from a study of beta chain features in type 1 diabetes. The investigators reverse transcribed all of the isolated RNA, so they sequenced expressed TCRB transcripts. Mean read depth for naive, central memory and regulatory T cell samples was about 3.6 million reads. Profiled with immunoSEQ multiplex PCR; TCRdb holds only in-frame clones, not every one. The sample has 200,000 to 300,000 clones, more than 65% seen once. Overall study findings and caveats: Sampled from patients, naive, central memory and Treg TCRB repertoires appeared more similar than those sampled from healthy donors.

This CDR3 has 15 amino acids. Trimming shortened V by 5 bases and J by 5 bases, and 18 bases separated the two germline ends. CDR1 SGHAT and CDR2 FQNNGV come from the germline V gene. This receptor was identified in a man under 40 in good health. Sequenced input: naive CD4+ T cells from blood. The chain employs TRBV11-2 and TRBJ2-5; D possibly uses TRBD1 or TRBD2 (5 bases each). The CDR3 reads CASSGMRGEGETQYF. CDR3 coding DNA: TGTGCCAGCAGCGGGATGAGGGGAGAGGGTGAGACCCAGTACTTC.